These 27 T cell receptor beta chains were sequenced from one sample in a study of cytomegalovirus exposure and HLA in healthy donors. Repertoires were generated with immunoSEQ multiplex PCR, while TCRdb's copy carries only in-frame clones and drops some. The top ten hold about 4.1% of the sample, which has 120,000 or so clones, 80% to 90% seen once. Sequencing was carried out using PBMCs. These receptors all stem from a man aged 18-30 years in good health and CMV-seropositive.

The chain is built from TRBV5-4 and TRBJ2-5; D call uncertain. The CDR3 extends over 12 amino acids. Germline V lookup: CDR1 SGHNT, CDR2 YYREEE (reference sequence). Trimming cost V 7 bases and J 0 bases, with 7 bases left between them. CDR3 bases: TGTGCCAGCCATACAGACCAAGAGACCCAGTACTTC. As protein: CASHTDQETQYF.

The rearrangement links TRBV28 to TRBJ2-2; D is undetermined. Germline CDR1 MDHEN, CDR2 SYDVKM. This CDR3 spans 18 amino acids. V was clipped by 3 bases and J by 0 bases, with 17 bases between them. CDR3: CASSFFIGPTANTGELFF. CDR3 coding DNA: TGTGCCAGCAGTTTTTTCATAGGCCCAACAGCGAACACCGGGGAGCTGTTTTTT. The full variable domain, its missing parts supplied by reference TRBV28 and TRBJ2-2, is DVKVTQSSRYLVKRTGEKVFLECVQDMDHENMFWYRQDPGLGLRLIYFSYDVKMKEKGDIPEGYSVSREKKERFSLILESASTNQTSMYLCASSFFIGPTANTGELFFGEGSRLTVL.

Of note for this clone: This specimen includes other DNA sequences encoding the same CDR3. The rearrangement uses TRBV27 and TRBJ2-3, with 10 bases lining up with TRBD1. The germline V gene has CDR1 MNHEY and CDR2 SMNVEV (reference sequence). There are 15 residues in the CDR3. V dropped 5 bases and J dropped 4; count of bases not matched to a gene: 6. CDR3 bases: TGTGCCAGCAGTCCGGGACAGGGGAACGCAGATACGCAGTATTTT. It translates to CASSPGQGNADTQYF.

The V gene is TRBV4-3, the J gene TRBJ1-6; D not resolved. Trimming left V 4 bases short and J 7 bases short, with 14 bases between. Germline V gene data show CDR1 as LGHNA and CDR2 as YSLEER. The CDR3 has 15 residues. The CDR3 DNA follows: TGCGCCAGCAGCCGCGGACTCTCTATCAATTCACCCCTCCACTTT. It specifies CASSRGLSINSPLHF.

The chain joins TRBV28 to TRBJ2-2, with 7 bases identical to TRBD1. The CDR3 has 15 residues. V trimming: 4 bases; J trimming: 5 bases; junction bases outside the gene matches: 7. In germline, CDR1 is MDHEN, CDR2 SYDVKM. The CDR3 DNA is TGTGCCAGCAGTTCCAGGGGGTTGCGGACCGGGGAGCTGTTTTTT. Protein: CASSSRGLRTGELFF.

The rearrangement joins TRBV5-6 to TRBJ1-2, with D unresolved. Between the trimmed V and J ends, which lost 0 bases and 5 bases, there was a span of 8 bases. From germline, CDR1 is SGHDT and CDR2 YYEEEE. The length of the CDR3 is 13 residues. The CDR3 DNA sequence: TGTGCCAGCAGCTTGGGAGGGAGATATGGCTACACCTTC. It is translated as CASSLGGRYGYTF. The full variable domain, in which reference TRBV5-6 and TRBJ1-2 provide the parts outside the CDR3, is DAGVTQSPTHLIKTRGQQVTLRCSPKSGHDTVSWYQQALGQGPQFIFQYYEEEERQRGNFPDRFSGHQFPNYSSELNVNALLLGDSALYLCASSLGGRYGYTFGSGTRLTVV.

The chain links TRBV12-5 to TRBJ2-1; TRBD2 matches at 13 bases. Germline CDR1 LGHNT, CDR2 FRNRAP. V lost 5 bases, J lost 7 bases, and 8 bases stayed unmatched. The CDR3 is made up of 16 amino acids. CDR3: CASGDRTSGGLNEQFF. CDR3 nucleotide sequence: TGTGCTAGTGGTGATCGGACTAGCGGGGGTCTAAATGAGCAGTTCTTC.

The chain recombines TRBV18 with TRBJ1-3; no clear D. V dropped 0 bases and J dropped 1 base, with 7 bases sitting between them. In germline, CDR1 is KGHSH, CDR2 LQKENI. There are 15 residues in the CDR3. This CDR3 reads CASSPPTGSGNTIYF. CDR3 sequence (DNA): TGTGCCAGCTCACCACCCACGGGTTCTGGAAACACCATATATTTT.

The chain employs TRBV4-3 and TRBJ1-5; D uncertain. Germline-derived CDR1 and CDR2 are LGHNA and YSLEER. The germline V and J ends were trimmed by 1 base and 4 bases, with 5 bases remaining between them. CDR3 length: 13 amino acids. CDR3 DNA: TGCGCCAGCAGCCAAGTCGGGAATCAGCCCCAGCATTTT. This codes for CASSQVGNQPQHF.

In the case of this clone: A junction end diverges from the germline sequence, so it may reflect a read error. The CDR3 sequence is CASSLLGQGLSNQPQHF. DNA of the CDR3: TGTGCCAGCAGCTTATTAGGACAGGGGTTAAGCAATCAGCCCCAGCATTTT. This sequence joins TRBV28 and TRBJ1-5, with 9 bases aligning to TRBD1. The V gene's germline CDR1 is MDHEN and CDR2 SYDVKM. This CDR3 is built from 17 residues.

This chain joins TRBV5-6 and TRBJ1-5; 7 bases are shared with TRBD1. V lost 6 bases to trimming and J lost 3 bases; unmatched junction nucleotides: 6. This CDR3 comprises 14 residues. CDR1 and CDR2 from the germline V gene are SGHDT and YYEEEE. CDR3 nucleotides: TGTGCCAGCACCCAGGGGGGACTCAATCAGCCCCAGCATTTT. Its translation is CASTQGGLNQPQHF.

The chain's CDR3 is CASSFLPGGQGAGNTIYF. CDR3 nucleotides: TGTGCCAGCAGCTTCCTACCAGGCGGGCAGGGGGCTGGAAACACCATATATTTT. The gene calls are TRBV7-6 and TRBJ1-3, with 7 nucleotides matching TRBD1. V shed 3 bases, J shed 2 bases, and the junction held 13 bases outside the gene matches. Looked up from germline, CDR1 is SGHVS and CDR2 is FNYEAQ. The CDR3 totals 18 residues. The variable domain in full, with the rest retrieved from reference TRBV7-6 and TRBJ1-3, is GAGVSQSPRYKVTKRGQDVALRCDPISGHVSLYWYRQALGQGPEFLTYFNYEAQQDKSGLPNDRFSAERPEGSISTLTIQRTEQRDSAMYRCASSFLPGGQGAGNTIYFGEGSWLTVV.

The gene calls are TRBV6-1 and TRBJ1-5, with 9 nucleotides matching TRBD1. Losses at the gene ends were 4 bases for V and 4 bases for J; bases not matched to a gene: 8. There are 16 residues in the CDR3. CDR1 and CDR2 (germline): MNHNS, SASEGT. Here the CDR3 reads CASSGPGQGTNQPQHF. The DNA for the CDR3 is TGTGCCAGCAGTGGTCCGGGACAGGGAACAAATCAGCCCCAGCATTTT.

The CDR3 loop reads CASSAGTLHGGELFF. CDR3 coding DNA: TGTGCCAGCAGTGCTGGGACTCTCCACGGCGGGGAGCTGTTTTTT. The J gene is TRBJ2-2, the V gene TRBV4-2, with TRBD2 as a possible D gene (6 bases). The CDR3 runs 15 residues. CDR1 and CDR2 (germline): LGHNA, YNFKEQ. V dropped 6 bases and J dropped 7 bases, with 18 bases sitting between them.

V gene TRBV27 combines with J gene TRBJ2-6, with D unresolved. With 6 bases removed from V and 0 bases from J, the gap between germline ends came to 6 bases. Germline loops: CDR1 MNHEY, CDR2 SMNVEV (reference sequence). CDR3 size: 14 residues. The CDR3 nucleotides are TGTGCCAGCAGCCCCAACTCTGGGGCCAACGTCCTGACTTTC. Translated: CASSPNSGANVLTF.

V usage is TRBV9 and J usage is TRBJ1-1; D not certain. The germline V and J ends were trimmed by 4 bases and 2 bases, with 15 bases remaining between them. This CDR3 spans 15 amino acids. Per germline, CDR1 SGDLS and CDR2 YYNGEE. CDR3 in DNA: TGTGCCAGCAGCATCAATCCCGGGTTAAACACTGAAGCTTTCTTT. It is translated as CASSINPGLNTEAFF.

V is TRBV2 and J is TRBJ1-6, with TRBD1 matching over 8 bases. Germline CDR1 and CDR2: SNHLY and FYNNEI. This CDR3 region has 15 residues. V lost 7 bases and J lost 2; bases outside the gene matches: 4. The CDR3 is CASTGGAAYNSPLHF. CDR3 sequence (DNA): TGTGCCAGCACAGGGGGCGCAGCCTATAATTCACCCCTCCACTTT.

This chain links TRBV2 with TRBJ1-2; D perhaps matches TRBD1 (6 bases). V was shortened by 6 bases and J by 7 bases, with 18 bases between the two germline ends. Germline CDR1 reads SNHLY; CDR2 reads FYNNEI. The CDR3 spans 14 residues. This chain's CDR3 is CASRLGHLPGGYTF. DNA for the CDR3: TGTGCCAGCAGATTGGGACACCTGCCGGGTGGCTACACCTTC.

The V and J genes are TRBV27 and TRBJ2-7; 10 bases map to TRBD1. V was pared by 9 bases and J by 3 bases, with 5 bases of the junction left unmatched. This CDR3 is built from 13 residues. Germline V gives CDR1 MNHEY, CDR2 SMNVEV (reference sequence). The CDR3 bases are TGTGCCAGTCGCGGGGACAGGGGCTACGAGCAGTACTTC. As protein: CASRGDRGYEQYF.

The chain links TRBV7-9 to TRBJ2-7; no definite D call. Germline-derived CDR1 and CDR2 are SEHNR and FQNEAQ (reference sequence). This CDR3 is built from 15 residues. With 4 bases removed from V and 2 bases from J, the gap between germline ends came to 15 bases. DNA for the CDR3: TGTGCCAGCAGCTCTCCTCTGCAACCAGCCTACGAGCAGTACTTC. Encoded protein: CASSSPLQPAYEQYF.

V gene TRBV2 combines with J gene TRBJ2-3; 7 bases align to TRBD1. Germline CDR1 reads SNHLY; CDR2 reads FYNNEI. V trimming: 3 bases; J trimming: 5 bases; junction bases outside the gene matches: 5. The CDR3 totals 14 residues. Here the CDR3 reads CASSDKGAGDTQYF. The CDR3 nucleotides read TGTGCCAGCAGTGATAAGGGGGCCGGAGATACGCAGTATTTT.

The rearrangement joins TRBV28 to TRBJ1-4; D is uncertain. CDR3 length equals 13 residues. CDR1 is MDHEN and CDR2 is SYDVKM in the germline V gene. Deletions cut 3 bases from V and 8 bases from J, with 10 bases between. This CDR3 reads CASSLLEEEKLFF. The CDR3 bases are TGTGCCAGCAGTTTGTTAGAGGAAGAAAAACTGTTTTTT. The full variable domain, rest sourced from reference TRBV28 and TRBJ1-4, is DVKVTQSSRYLVKRTGEKVFLECVQDMDHENMFWYRQDPGLGLRLIYFSYDVKMKEKGDIPEGYSVSREKKERFSLILESASTNQTSMYLCASSLLEEEKLFFGSGTQLSVL.

V and J are TRBV7-2 and TRBJ1-1; 8 bases are shared with TRBD1. The germline CDR1 and CDR2 sequences are SGHTA and FQGNSA. V shed 5 bases and J 5 bases; nucleotides not matched to a gene: 13. This CDR3 region has 16 residues. For the CDR3, the DNA is TGTGCCAGCAGCCCCGGGACAGGCCTCTTTTATACTGAAGCTTTCTTT. This translates into CASSPGTGLFYTEAFF.

The chain employs TRBV27 and TRBJ2-7; 11 positions agree with TRBD2. After removal of 5 bases from V and 5 bases from J, the junction contained 8 bases not matched to a gene. Germline values: CDR1 MNHEY, CDR2 SMNVEV (reference sequence). The CDR3 extends over 15 amino acids. Here the CDR3 DNA reads TGTGCCAGCAGTCCCCTCGCTAGCGGGGGGCACGAGCAGTACTTC. Translation: CASSPLASGGHEQYF.

The chain couples TRBV7-6 to TRBJ1-1; D possibly corresponds to TRBD1 (6 bases). Germline CDR1 is SGHVS and CDR2 is FNYEAQ. V was pared by 3 bases and J by 3 bases, with 23 bases between. The CDR3 contains 18 residues. The CDR3 DNA is TGTGCCAGCAGCTTGAATGGACAGCGGACGCTCCCTGACACTGAAGCTTTCTTT. Protein: CASSLNGQRTLPDTEAFF.

A few counts support this clone. The gene calls are TRBV7-8 and TRBJ1-4; TRBD1 aligns across 10 bases. The V segment lost 4 bases and the J segment 0 bases; nucleotides outside the gene matches: 8. This CDR3 has 18 amino acids. CDR1 SGHVS and CDR2 FQNEAQ come from the germline V gene. The CDR3 nucleotides are TGTGCCAGCAGCTCCTCCGGGACAGGGGCTGCAACTAATGAAAAACTGTTTTTT. It is translated as CASSSSGTGAATNEKLFF.

In its sample, this clone was seen a few times. The rearrangement joins TRBV19 to TRBJ1-5; D might be TRBD1 (5 bases). Trimming cost V 1 base and J 7 bases, with 14 bases left between them. CDR1 and CDR2 from the germline V gene are LNHDA and SQIVND (reference sequence). The CDR3 spans 15 residues. CDR3 DNA sequence: TGTGCCAGTAGTATAGGGCAGGGCTGGAAGCAGCCCCAGCATTTT. Translating gives CASSIGQGWKQPQHF. The entire variable domain, with the rest obtained from reference TRBV19 and TRBJ1-5, is as follows: DGGITQSPKYLFRKEGQNVTLSCEQNLNHDAMYWYRQDPGQGLRLIYYSQIVNDFQKGDIAEGYSVSREKKESFPLTVTSAQKNPTAFYLCASSIGQGWKQPQHFGDGTRLSIL.